This is a list of T cell receptor beta chains from one sample in a study of T cell responses to AZD1222 COVID-19 vaccine. Clones were read by immunoSEQ multiplex PCR, and TCRdb kept only the in-frame ones, dropping some. The sample holds over 60,000 clones; roughly 91% are singletons and the top ten take less than 25%. The sequencing used peripheral blood, collected on day 0 of AZD1222 vaccination. These receptors were collected from an adult in good health. Each CDR3 is given without its conserved first and last residue. The D gene is left open where the match is weak. Some rows mark clone size as missing; the rest say once, few, many or name a class of expanded clone.

abundance: -
v_gene: TRBV29-1
d_gene: TRBD1
len: 12
j_gene: TRBJ2-1
CDR3aa: SVRDRGLHNEQF

abundance: -
v_gene: TRBV10-3
d_gene: -
len: 14
j_gene: TRBJ2-3
CDR3aa: AISESLPGSGDTQY

abundance: -
v_gene: TRBV6-2/TRBV6-3
d_gene: -
len: 12
j_gene: TRBJ2-2
CDR3aa: ASSYADYTGELF

abundance: -
v_gene: TRBV2
d_gene: -
len: 6
j_gene: TRBJ2-3
CDR3aa: ASTTQY

abundance: -
v_gene: TRBV9
d_gene: TRBD1
len: 16
j_gene: TRBJ2-7
CDR3aa: ASSVAQSPGQGVYEQY

abundance: -
v_gene: TRBV23-1
d_gene: TRBD1
len: 15
j_gene: TRBJ2-3
CDR3aa: ASSPPAADRVTDTQY

abundance: -
v_gene: TRBV5-1
d_gene: -
len: 13
j_gene: TRBJ2-1
CDR3aa: ASSRDDSSYNEQF

abundance: -
v_gene: TRBV16
d_gene: TRBD1
len: 14
j_gene: TRBJ1-4
CDR3aa: ASSQSEGTGTEKLF

abundance: -
v_gene: TRBV12-3/TRBV12-4
d_gene: -
len: 10
j_gene: TRBJ1-1
CDR3aa: ASSLRSAEAF

abundance: -
v_gene: TRBV5-1
d_gene: TRBD1
len: 13
j_gene: TRBJ2-2
CDR3aa: ASSLEGAGTGELF

abundance: -
v_gene: TRBV30
d_gene: -
len: 10
j_gene: TRBJ1-1
CDR3aa: AWSHVGTEAF

abundance: -
v_gene: TRBV6-5
d_gene: TRBD1
len: 12
j_gene: TRBJ2-7
CDR3aa: ASIRTGGSYEQY

abundance: -
v_gene: TRBV19
d_gene: TRBD1
len: 13
j_gene: TRBJ1-2
CDR3aa: ASDETGTGNYGYT

abundance: -
v_gene: TRBV28
d_gene: -
len: 12
j_gene: TRBJ1-3
CDR3aa: ASSDWELGNTIY

abundance: once
v_gene: TRBV3-1/TRBV3-2
d_gene: TRBD1
len: 13
j_gene: TRBJ1-3
CDR3aa: ASSQLDRAGNTIY

abundance: -
v_gene: TRBV7-8
d_gene: TRBD1
len: 14
j_gene: TRBJ1-2
CDR3aa: ASSLARTGIVGGYT

abundance: -
v_gene: TRBV6-5
d_gene: -
len: 13
j_gene: TRBJ2-3
CDR3aa: ASSQTGALTDTQY

abundance: -
v_gene: TRBV6-5
d_gene: -
len: 11
j_gene: TRBJ2-5
CDR3aa: ASNTQGQETQY

abundance: -
v_gene: TRBV11-2
d_gene: -
len: 8
j_gene: TRBJ2-7
CDR3aa: ASSNYEQY

abundance: -
v_gene: TRBV6-1
d_gene: TRBD1
len: 13
j_gene: TRBJ2-3
CDR3aa: ASSEATGGRSAQY